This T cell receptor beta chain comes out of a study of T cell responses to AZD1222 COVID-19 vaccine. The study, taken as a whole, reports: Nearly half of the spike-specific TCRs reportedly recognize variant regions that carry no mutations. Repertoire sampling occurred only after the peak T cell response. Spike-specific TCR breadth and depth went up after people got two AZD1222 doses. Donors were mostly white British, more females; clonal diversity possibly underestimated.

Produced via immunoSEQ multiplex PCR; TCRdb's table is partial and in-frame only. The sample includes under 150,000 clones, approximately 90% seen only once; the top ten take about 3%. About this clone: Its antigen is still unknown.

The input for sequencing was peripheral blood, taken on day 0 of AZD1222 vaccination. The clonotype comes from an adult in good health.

CDR3 coding DNA: TGTGCCAGCAGCCTCCAGCCTGGGGGGAGAACTGAAGCTTTCTTT. It translates to CASSLQPGGRTEAFF. The chain uses TRBV3-1 (or the pseudogene TRBV3-2) and TRBJ1-1, with D possibly being TRBD1 (5 bases). The CDR3 runs to 15 residues. Trimming shortened V by 4 bases and J by 5 bases, and 17 bases separated the two germline ends. Germline CDR1 LGHDT, CDR2 YNNKEL (reference sequence).